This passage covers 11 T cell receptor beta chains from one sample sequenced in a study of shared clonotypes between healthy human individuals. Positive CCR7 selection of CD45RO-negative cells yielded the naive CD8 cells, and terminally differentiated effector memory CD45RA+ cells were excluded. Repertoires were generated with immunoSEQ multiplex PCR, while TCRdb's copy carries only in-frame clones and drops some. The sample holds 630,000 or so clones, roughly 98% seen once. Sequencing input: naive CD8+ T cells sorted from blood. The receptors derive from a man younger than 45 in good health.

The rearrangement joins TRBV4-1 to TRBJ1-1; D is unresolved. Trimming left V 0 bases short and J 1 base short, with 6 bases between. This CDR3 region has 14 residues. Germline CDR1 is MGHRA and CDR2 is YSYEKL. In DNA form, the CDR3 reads TGCGCCAGCAGCCAAGAAGTAGCGAACACTGAAGCTTTCTTT. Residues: CASSQEVANTEAFF.

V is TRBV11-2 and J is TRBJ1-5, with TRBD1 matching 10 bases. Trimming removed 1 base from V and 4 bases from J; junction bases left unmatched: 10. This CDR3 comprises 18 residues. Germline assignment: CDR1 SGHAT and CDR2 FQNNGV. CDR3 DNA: TGTGCCAGCAGCTTAGGAGGGAGACAGGGGGCAGGGAATCAGCCCCAGCATTTT. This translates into CASSLGGRQGAGNQPQHF.

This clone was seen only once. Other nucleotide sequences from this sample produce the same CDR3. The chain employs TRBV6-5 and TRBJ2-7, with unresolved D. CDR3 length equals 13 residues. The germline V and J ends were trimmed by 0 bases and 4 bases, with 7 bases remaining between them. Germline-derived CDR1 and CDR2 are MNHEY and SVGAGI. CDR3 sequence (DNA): TGTGCCAGCAGTTACTCGAATTCTTACGAGCAGTACTTC. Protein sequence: CASSYSNSYEQYF.

CDR3 DNA: TGTGCCAGCAGTGTACGGACTAGCGGGAGTTGGCACGAGCAGTACTTC. Translation: CASSVRTSGSWHEQYF. This sequence joins TRBV28 and TRBJ2-7, with TRBD2 matching over 13 bases. This CDR3 spans 16 amino acids. Per the germline V gene, CDR1 is MDHEN and CDR2 is SYDVKM. With 5 bases clipped from V and 5 bases from J, the junction kept 9 bases outside the gene matches.

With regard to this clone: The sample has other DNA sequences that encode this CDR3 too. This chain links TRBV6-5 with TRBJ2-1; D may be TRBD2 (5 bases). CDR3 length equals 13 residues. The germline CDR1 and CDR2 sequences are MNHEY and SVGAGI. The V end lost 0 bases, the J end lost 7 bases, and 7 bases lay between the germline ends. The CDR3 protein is CASSYSTGNEQFF. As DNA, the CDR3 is TGTGCCAGCAGTTACTCGACGGGGAATGAGCAGTTCTTC.

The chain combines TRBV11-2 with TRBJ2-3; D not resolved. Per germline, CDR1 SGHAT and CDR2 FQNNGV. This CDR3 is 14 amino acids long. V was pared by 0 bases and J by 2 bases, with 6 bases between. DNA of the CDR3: TGTGCCAGCAGCTTAGATGCCTACACAGATACGCAGTATTTT. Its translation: CASSLDAYTDTQYF.

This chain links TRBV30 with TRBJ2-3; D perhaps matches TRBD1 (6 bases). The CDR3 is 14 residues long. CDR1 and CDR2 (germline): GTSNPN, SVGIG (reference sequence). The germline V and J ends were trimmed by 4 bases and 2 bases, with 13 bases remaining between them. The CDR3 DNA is TGTGCCTGGATACGGCAGGGGTACACAGATACGCAGTATTTT. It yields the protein CAWIRQGYTDTQYF.

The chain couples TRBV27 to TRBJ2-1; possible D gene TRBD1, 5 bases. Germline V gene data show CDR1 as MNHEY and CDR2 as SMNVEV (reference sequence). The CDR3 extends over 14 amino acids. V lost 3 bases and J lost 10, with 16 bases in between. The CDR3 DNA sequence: TGTGCCAGCAGTTTGGGTTCAGGGTTCAACGAGCAGTTCTTC. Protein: CASSLGSGFNEQFF.

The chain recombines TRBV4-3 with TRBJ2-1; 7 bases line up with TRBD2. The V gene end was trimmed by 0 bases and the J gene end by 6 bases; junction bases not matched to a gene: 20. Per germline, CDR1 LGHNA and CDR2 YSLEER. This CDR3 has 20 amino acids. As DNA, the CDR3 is TGCGCCAGCAGCCAAGATATTCTGATCGTTGCGGGAGATGGGGCCAATGAGCAGTTCTTC. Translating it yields CASSQDILIVAGDGANEQFF.

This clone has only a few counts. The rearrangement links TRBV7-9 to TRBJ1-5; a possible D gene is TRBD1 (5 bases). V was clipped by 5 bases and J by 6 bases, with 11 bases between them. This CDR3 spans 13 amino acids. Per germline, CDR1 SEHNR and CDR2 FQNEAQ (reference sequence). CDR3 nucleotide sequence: TGTGCCAGCAGCCTAAGGGACCTTCAGCCCCAGCATTTT. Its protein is CASSLRDLQPQHF.

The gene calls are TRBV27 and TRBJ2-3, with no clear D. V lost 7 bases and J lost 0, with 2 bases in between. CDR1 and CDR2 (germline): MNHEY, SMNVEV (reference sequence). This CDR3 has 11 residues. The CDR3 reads CASKSTDTQYF. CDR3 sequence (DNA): TGTGCCAGCAAAAGCACAGATACGCAGTATTTT.